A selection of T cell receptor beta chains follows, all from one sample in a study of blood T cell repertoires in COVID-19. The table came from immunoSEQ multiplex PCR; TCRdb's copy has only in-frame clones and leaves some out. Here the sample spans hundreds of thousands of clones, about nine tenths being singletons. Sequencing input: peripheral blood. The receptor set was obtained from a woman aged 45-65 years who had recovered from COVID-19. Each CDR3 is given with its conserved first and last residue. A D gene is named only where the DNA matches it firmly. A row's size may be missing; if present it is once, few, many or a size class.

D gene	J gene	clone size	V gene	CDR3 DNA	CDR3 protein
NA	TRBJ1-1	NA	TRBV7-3	TGTGCCAGCGGAGTAACGTGGGACACTGAAGCTTTCTTT	CASGVTWDTEAFF
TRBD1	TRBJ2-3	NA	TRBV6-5	TGTGCCAGCATTATCGACAGGGGCACAGATACGCAGTATTTT	CASIIDRGTDTQYF
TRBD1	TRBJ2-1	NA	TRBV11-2	TGTGCCAGCAGCTTCTCCCTAGACAGGGGGGGATACAATGAGCAGTTCTTC	CASSFSLDRGGYNEQFF
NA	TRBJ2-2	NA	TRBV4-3	TGCGCCAGCAGCCAAGAGCGGACACTAACTACCGGGGAGCTGTTTTTT	CASSQERTLTTGELFF
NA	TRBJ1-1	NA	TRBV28	TGTGCCAGCAGTTTGGGTCTGGGGGGCACTGAAGCTTTCTTT	CASSLGLGGTEAFF
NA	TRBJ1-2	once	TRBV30	TGTGCCTGGAGTGTCGGGCAGGGATATGGCTACACCTTC	CAWSVGQGYGYTF
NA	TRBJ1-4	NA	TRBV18	TGTGCCAGCTCACCGAACCTTGGCAGGGTCGGAGAAAAACTGTTTTTT	CASSPNLGRVGEKLFF
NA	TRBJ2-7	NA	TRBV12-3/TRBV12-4	TGTGCCAGCGGGCCCCCAGGGGTTTATGAGCAGTACTTC	CASGPPGVYEQYF
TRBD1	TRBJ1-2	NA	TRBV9	TGTGCCAGCAGCCCCCAGGGACAGGTTTATGGCTACACCTTC	CASSPQGQVYGYTF
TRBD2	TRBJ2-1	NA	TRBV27	TGTGCCAGCAGTTTATACCCTAGCGGGAAGGGTCAGTTCTTC	CASSLYPSGKGQFF
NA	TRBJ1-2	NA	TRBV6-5	TGTGCCAGCAGTTACGTGCGGGGTGGCTACACCTTC	CASSYVRGGYTF
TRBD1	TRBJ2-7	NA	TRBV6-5	TGTGCCAGCAGTTACTCGGGGCAGGACAGGGGTTACGAGCAGTACTTC	CASSYSGQDRGYEQYF
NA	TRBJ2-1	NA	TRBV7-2	TGTGCCAGCAGCTTAGCTGGGACTTCCTACAATGAGCAGTTCTTC	CASSLAGTSYNEQFF
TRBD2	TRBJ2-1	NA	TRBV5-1	TGCGCCAGCAGCTTGAGGGCTAGCGGGAGGGATAATGAGCAGTTCTTC	CASSLRASGRDNEQFF
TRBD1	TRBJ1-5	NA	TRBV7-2	TGTGCCAGCAGCGGATTGGGACAGCAGCCCCAGCATTTT	CASSGLGQQPQHF
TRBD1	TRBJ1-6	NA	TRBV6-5	TGTGCCAGCAGAATCCGGGACAGACTTAATTCACCCCTCCACTTT	CASRIRDRLNSPLHF